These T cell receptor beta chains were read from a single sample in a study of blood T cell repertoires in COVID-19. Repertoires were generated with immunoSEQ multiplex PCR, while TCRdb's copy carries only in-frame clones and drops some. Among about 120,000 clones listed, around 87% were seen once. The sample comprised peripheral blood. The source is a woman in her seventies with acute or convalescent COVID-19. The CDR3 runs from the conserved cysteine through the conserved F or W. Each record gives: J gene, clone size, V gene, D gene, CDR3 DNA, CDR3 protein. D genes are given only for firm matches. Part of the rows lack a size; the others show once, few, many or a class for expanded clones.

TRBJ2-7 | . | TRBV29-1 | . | TGCAGCGTTGCCCACAGCTCCTACGAGCAGTACTTC | CSVAHSSYEQYF
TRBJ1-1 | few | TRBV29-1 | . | TGCAGCGTTGAAGAAGGGGGGGTTCCTTTCTTT | CSVEEGGVPFF
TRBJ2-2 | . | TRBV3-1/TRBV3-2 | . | TGTGCCAGCAGCCCCCACAAAGCCACAGGGTATAGTGTCGGGGAGCTGTTTTTT | CASSPHKATGYSVGELFF
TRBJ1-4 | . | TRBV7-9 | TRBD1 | TGTGCCAGCAGCTTCGGGACAGGGTTTGAAAAACTGTTTTTT | CASSFGTGFEKLFF
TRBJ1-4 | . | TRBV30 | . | TGTGCCTGGAGTGTCCAGTCTGAAAAACTGTTTTTT | CAWSVQSEKLFF
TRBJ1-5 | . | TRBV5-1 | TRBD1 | TGCGCCAGCAGCTTGGACGGGACAGGATATCAGCCCCAGCATTTT | CASSLDGTGYQPQHF
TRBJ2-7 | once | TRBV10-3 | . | TGTGCCATCAGCTCCGGGACATCGAGCTCCTACGAGCAGTACTTC | CAISSGTSSSYEQYF
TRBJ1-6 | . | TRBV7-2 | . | TGTGCCAGCAGCTTAGCTCGGCAGGTTAATTCACCCCTCCACTTT | CASSLARQVNSPLHF
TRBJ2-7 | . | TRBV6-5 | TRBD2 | TGTGCCAGCAGACCCCGGGGGGGTACCTCCTACGAGCAGTACTTC | CASRPRGGTSYEQYF
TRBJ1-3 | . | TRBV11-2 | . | TGTGCCAGCAGCGAGTACAGGGCCTCTGGAAACACCATATATTTT | CASSEYRASGNTIYF
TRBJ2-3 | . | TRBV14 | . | TGTGCCAGCAGCCGCTCATTAGCGGTAGGTGTGGATACGCAGTATTTT | CASSRSLAVGVDTQYF
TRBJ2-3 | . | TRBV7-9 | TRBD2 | TGTGCCAGCAGCTTTACTAGCGGGGTCGCGACAGATACGCAGTATTTT | CASSFTSGVATDTQYF
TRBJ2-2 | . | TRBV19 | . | TGTGCCAGTAGCAGAACGGGGATGTGGGGCACCGGGGAGCTGTTTTTT | CASSRTGMWGTGELFF
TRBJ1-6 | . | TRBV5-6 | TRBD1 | TGTGCCAGCAGCTTGACTGCTTCCGGGACAGGGGGTTCACCCCTCCACTTT | CASSLTASGTGGSPLHF
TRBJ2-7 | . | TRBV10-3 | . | TGTGCCATCAGTGAGTACGGGTCCTACGAGCAGTACTTC | CAISEYGSYEQYF
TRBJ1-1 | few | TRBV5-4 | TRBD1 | TGTGCCAGCAGGCGACAGGGGAACACTGAAGCTTTCTTT | CASRRQGNTEAFF
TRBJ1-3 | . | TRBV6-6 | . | TGTGCCAGCATGGAGATTAGCTCTGGAAACACCATATATTTT | CASMEISSGNTIYF
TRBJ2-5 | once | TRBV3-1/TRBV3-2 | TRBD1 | TGTGCCAGCAGCCGGGACAGGCAAGAGACCCAGTACTTC | CASSRDRQETQYF
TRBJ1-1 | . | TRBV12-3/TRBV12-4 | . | TGTGCCAGCACCCTCCCTGAGGGCACTGAAGCTTTCTTT | CASTLPEGTEAFF
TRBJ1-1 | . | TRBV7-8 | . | TGTGCCAGCAGCCCTCACGGACATTTGAACACTGAAGCTTTCTTT | CASSPHGHLNTEAFF
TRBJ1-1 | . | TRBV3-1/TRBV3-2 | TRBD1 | TGTGCCAGCAGCCAAAACCGCCGGGACAGTGAAGCTTTCTTT | CASSQNRRDSEAFF
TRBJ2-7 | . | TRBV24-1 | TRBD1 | TGTGCCACCAGTGATCAGGACAGGGGGCGGTACGAGCAGTACTTC | CATSDQDRGRYEQYF
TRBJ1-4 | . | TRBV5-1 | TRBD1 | TGCGCCAGCAGGCGGCAGGGGGCGCATGAAAAACTGTTTTTT | CASRRQGAHEKLFF
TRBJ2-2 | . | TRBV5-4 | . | TGTGCCAGCAGCCGGGAAAGCGGGGAGCTGTTTTTT | CASSRESGELFF
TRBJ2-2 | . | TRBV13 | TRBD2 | TGTGCCAGCAACCCCCAGGGCTCGGGGGGGAACACCGGGGAGCTGTTTTTT | CASNPQGSGGNTGELFF
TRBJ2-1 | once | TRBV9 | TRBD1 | TGTGCCAGCAACCAGGGGGACAATGAGCAGTTCTTC | CASNQGDNEQFF
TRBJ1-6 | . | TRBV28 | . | TGTGCCAGCAGCTCATCTAGCCCCTATAATTCACCCCTCCACTTT | CASSSSSPYNSPLHF
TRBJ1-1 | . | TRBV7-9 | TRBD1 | TGTGCCAGCAGCCCACCGGACAGGGAAGCTTTCTTT | CASSPPDREAFF
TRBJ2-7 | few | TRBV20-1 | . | TGCAGTGCTAGAAGAGTAGACGAGCAGTACTTC | CSARRVDEQYF
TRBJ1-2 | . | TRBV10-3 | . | TGTGCCATCAGGGGCCAAGGGAGGGGTGGCGGCTACACCTTC | CAIRGQGRGGGYTF
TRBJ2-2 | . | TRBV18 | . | TGTGCCAGCTCAGGACAGTCAAACACCGGGGAGCTGTTTTTT | CASSGQSNTGELFF
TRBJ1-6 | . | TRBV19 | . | TGTGCCAGTAGTATCTTCAGGGGAAATTCACCCCTCCACTTT | CASSIFRGNSPLHF
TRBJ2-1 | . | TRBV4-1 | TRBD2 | TGCGCCAGCAGCCAGTCGCAGCGGGGGGCCTACAATGAGCAGTTCTTC | CASSQSQRGAYNEQFF
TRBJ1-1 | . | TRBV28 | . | TGTGCCAGCGGGGCGTACACTGAAGCTTTCTTT | CASGAYTEAFF
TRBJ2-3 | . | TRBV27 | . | TGTGCCAGCACTTTCTCTCGACAAGGCACAGATACGCAGTATTTT | CASTFSRQGTDTQYF
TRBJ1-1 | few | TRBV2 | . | TGTGCCAGCAGTCTTACACCTAACACTGAAGCTTTCTTT | CASSLTPNTEAFF
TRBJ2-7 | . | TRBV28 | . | TGTGCCAGCAGTTTATTAACAGGGCAGCAGTACTTC | CASSLLTGQQYF
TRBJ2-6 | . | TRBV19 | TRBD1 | TGTGCCAGTACCCTTATTGAGGGACAGGGAGTCTCTGGGGCCAACGTCCTGACTTTC | CASTLIEGQGVSGANVLTF
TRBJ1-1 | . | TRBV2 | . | TGTGCCAGCCAAGACAGCGGGATGAACACTGAAGCTTTCTTT | CASQDSGMNTEAFF
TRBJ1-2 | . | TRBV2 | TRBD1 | TGTGCCAGCAGAAGTAACAGGGGATCGGGCTACACCTTC | CASRSNRGSGYTF
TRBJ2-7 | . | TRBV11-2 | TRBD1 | TGTGCCAGCAGCTTAGGGACAGGGACCTACGAGCAGTACTTC | CASSLGTGTYEQYF